The source of this T cell receptor beta chain is a study of blood T cell repertoires in COVID-19. Study information: Material from acute and convalescent COVID-19 was sourced from the United States, Italy and Spain. From T cells, B-cell-depleted T cells, or PBMCs came the material, which was cDNA or gDNA.

This CDR3 comprises 16 residues. Looked up from germline, CDR1 is MNHEY and CDR2 is SVGAGI. V lost 2 bases, J lost 2 bases, and 7 bases stayed unmatched. Original analysis: The assay estimated nucleated cells by amplifying reference gene primers. Libraries were prepared by immunoSEQ multiplex PCR; TCRdb keeps only in-frame clonotypes and omits some of them. Clonal size and the V and J genes are those of that table, whereas D and trimming came from the DNA. The sample yields 95,000 to 150,000 clones, approximately 90% seen once. This chain connects TRBV6-5 to TRBJ2-3; 7 bases map to TRBD2. Material for sequencing was peripheral blood. The receptor was isolated from a human donor in a cohort sampled during active COVID-19. The CDR3: CASSYGAGGTTDTQYF. The CDR3 DNA follows: TGTGCCAGCAGTTACGGGGCCGGGGGGACCACAGATACGCAGTATTTT.